The present entry profiles one TCR beta chain with its context. As yet, its antigen is unknown. Germline V gene data show CDR1 as SGHVS and CDR2 as FNYEAQ. The CDR3 totals 15 residues. The trim removed 4 bases at V and 8 bases at J, leaving 9 bases unmatched. Sequencing of the DNA from cultured CD4+ T cells was carried out with the Oncomine TCR Beta short-read assay. TCRdb ran MiXCR on the PCR reads and lists one entry per CDR3 protein. Seen here are roughly 13,000 distinct CDR3 sequences, about 76% observed once, and the top ten hold about a third. The data belong to a study of vaccination and CD4 T cells after COVID-19. Study-level background: Overlapping spike peptides from SARS-CoV-2, HCoV-NL63, HCoV-OC43 and HCoV-229E served to stimulate the cells. General observations from the study: It was found that, in convalescent patients, 304 of 307 vaccine-specific clones were spike mono-reactive. The authors studied relatively few convalescent patients and analyzed no early post-infection timepoints.

The sample's treatment: roughly ten-day PBMC culture with coronavirus spike peptide pools or control peptides (ViraFEST assay). Under the ViraFEST approach, antigen-specific T cells were expanded with peptide pools and TCRs subsequently sequenced. The clonotype comes from a human donor who had recovered from COVID-19. This chain uses TRBV7-6 with TRBJ2-2; TRBD1 agrees at 8 bases. Sequenced input: CD4+ T cells from blood, cultured in vitro. The CDR3 protein is CASSSGTGRSGELFF. CDR3 bases: TGTGCCAGCAGCTCCGGGACAGGCAGATCTGGGGAGCTGTTTTTT.